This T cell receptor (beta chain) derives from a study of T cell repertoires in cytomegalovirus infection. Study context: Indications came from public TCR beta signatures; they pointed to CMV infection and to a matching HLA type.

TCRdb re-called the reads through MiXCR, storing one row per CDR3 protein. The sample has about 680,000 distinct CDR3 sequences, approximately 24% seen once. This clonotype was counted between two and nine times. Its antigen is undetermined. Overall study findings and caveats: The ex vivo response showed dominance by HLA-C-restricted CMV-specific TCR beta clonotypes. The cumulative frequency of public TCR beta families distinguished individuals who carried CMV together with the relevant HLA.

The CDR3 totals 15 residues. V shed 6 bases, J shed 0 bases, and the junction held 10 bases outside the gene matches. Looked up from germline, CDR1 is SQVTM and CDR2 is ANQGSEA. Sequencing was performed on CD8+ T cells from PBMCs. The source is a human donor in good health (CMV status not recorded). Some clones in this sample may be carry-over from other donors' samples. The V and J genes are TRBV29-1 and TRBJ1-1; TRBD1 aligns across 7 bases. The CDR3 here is CSVFTGAVMNTEAFF. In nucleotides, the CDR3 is TGCAGCGTCTTTACAGGGGCCGTAATGAACACTGAAGCTTTCTTT.